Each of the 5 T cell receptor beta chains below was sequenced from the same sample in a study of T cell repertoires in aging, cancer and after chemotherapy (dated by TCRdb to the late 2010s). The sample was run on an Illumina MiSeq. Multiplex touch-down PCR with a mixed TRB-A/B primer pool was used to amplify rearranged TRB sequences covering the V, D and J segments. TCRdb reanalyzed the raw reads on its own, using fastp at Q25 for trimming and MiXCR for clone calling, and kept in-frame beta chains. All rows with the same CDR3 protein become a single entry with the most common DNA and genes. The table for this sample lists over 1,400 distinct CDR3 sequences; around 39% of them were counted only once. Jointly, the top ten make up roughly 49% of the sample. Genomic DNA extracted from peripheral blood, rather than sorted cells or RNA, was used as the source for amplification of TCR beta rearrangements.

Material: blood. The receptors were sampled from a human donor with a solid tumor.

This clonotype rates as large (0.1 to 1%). This CDR3 reads CSVDSGEHGYTF. The DNA for the CDR3 is TGCAGCGTTGATTCAGGGGAACATGGCTACACCTTC. The rearrangement uses TRBV29-1 and TRBJ1-2; possible D gene TRBD1, 6 bases. Trimming shortened V by 3 bases and J by 6 bases, and 11 bases separated the two germline ends. CDR3 length: 12 residues. CDR1 SQVTM and CDR2 ANQGSEA come from the germline V gene. The full variable domain, with the rest looked up from reference TRBV29-1 and TRBJ1-2, is SAVISQKPSRDICQRGTSLTIQCQVDSQVTMMFWYRQQPGQSLTLIATANQGSEATYESGFVIDKFPISRPNLTFSTLTVSNMSPEDSSIYLCSVDSGEHGYTFGSGTRLTVV.

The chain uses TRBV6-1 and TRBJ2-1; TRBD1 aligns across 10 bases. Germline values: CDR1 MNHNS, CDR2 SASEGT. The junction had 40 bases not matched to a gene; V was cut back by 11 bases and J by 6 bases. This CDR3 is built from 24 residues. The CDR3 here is CAPAAPKLIDWTGGGLAFSNEQFF. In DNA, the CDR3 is TGTGCCCCCGCGGCACCCAAGCTGATCGATTGGACAGGGGGAGGTCTAGCGTTCTCCAATGAGCAGTTCTTC.

CDR3 nucleotides: TGTGCCAGCAGCTTCGGACGGACCATTTTTGAGACCCAGTACTTC. Translation: CASSFGRTIFETQYF. The chain links TRBV7-2 to TRBJ2-5; no clear D gene. The CDR3 is 15 residues long. V was clipped by 3 bases and J by 5 bases, with 16 bases between them. Germline V gene data show CDR1 as SGHTA and CDR2 as FQGNSA.

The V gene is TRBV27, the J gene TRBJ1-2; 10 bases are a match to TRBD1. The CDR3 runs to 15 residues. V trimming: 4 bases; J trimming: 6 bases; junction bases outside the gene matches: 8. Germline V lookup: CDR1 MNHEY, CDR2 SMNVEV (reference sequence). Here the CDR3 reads CASSSGWDRGHGYTF. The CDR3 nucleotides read TGTGCCAGCAGTTCAGGATGGGACAGGGGTCATGGCTACACCTTC.

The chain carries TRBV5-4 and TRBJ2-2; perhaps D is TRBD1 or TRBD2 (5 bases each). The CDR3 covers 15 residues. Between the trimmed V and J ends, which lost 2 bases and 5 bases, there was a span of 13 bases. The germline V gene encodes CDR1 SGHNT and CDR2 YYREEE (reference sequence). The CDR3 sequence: CASSLGTAFTGELFF. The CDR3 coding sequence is TGTGCCAGCAGCTTAGGGACCGCTTTTACCGGGGAGCTGTTTTTT.